This T cell receptor beta chain appears in the sequencing data of a study of cytomegalovirus exposure and HLA in healthy donors. CDR3 size: 16 residues. V shed 3 bases and J shed 2 bases, with 14 bases lying between them. Germline-derived CDR1 and CDR2 are SGHNT and YYREEE (reference sequence). PCR used 60 Vbeta primers and 13 Jbeta primers. This table comes from immunoSEQ multiplex PCR, and its TCRdb copy is limited to in-frame clones, with some not included. The table includes 100,000 to 120,000 clones, about 64% detected once. As for this clone: The antigen is undetermined.

Study-level points and caveats: Per a prior analysis, the majority of TCR beta V segments were productive roughly 90% or roughly 30% of the time. Altogether, 170 or so TCR beta chains were recorded as cytomegalovirus-associated. TCR beta V- and J-gene trimming, according to a later analysis, was linked to a missense DCLRE1C variant. The authors considered a cluster of highly shared sequence variants likely to be a sequencing artifact.

This rearrangement joins TRBV5-4 to TRBJ2-2, with D maybe TRBD1 (6 bases). The sequencing input was PBMCs. The receptor comes from a man in his late teens or twenties in good health and CMV-seropositive. This chain's CDR3 is CASSYSSGVNTGELFF. The CDR3 bases are TGTGCCAGCAGCTACTCGTCAGGGGTCAACACCGGGGAGCTGTTTTTT.